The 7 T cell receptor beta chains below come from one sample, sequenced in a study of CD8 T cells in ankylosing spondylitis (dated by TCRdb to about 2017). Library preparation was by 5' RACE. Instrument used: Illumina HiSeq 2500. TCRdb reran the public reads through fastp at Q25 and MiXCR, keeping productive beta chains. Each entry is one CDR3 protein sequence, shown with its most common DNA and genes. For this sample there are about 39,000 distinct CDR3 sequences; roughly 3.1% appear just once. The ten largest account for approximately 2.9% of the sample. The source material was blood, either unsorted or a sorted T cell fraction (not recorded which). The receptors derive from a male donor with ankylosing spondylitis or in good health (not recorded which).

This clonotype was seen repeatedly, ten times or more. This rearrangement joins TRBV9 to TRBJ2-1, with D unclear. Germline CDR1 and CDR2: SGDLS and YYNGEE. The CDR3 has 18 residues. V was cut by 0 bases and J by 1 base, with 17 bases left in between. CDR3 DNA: TGTGCCAGCAGCGTAGGGCAGGTTTCGAGCGTATCCTACAATGAGCAGTTCTTC. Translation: CASSVGQVSSVSYNEQFF.

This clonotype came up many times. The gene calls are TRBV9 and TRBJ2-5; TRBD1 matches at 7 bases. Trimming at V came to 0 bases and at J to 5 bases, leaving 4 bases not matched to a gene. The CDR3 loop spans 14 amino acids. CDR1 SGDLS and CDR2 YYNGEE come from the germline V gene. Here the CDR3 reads CASSVAGQVETQYF. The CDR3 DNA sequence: TGTGCCAGCAGCGTAGCCGGACAGGTGGAGACCCAGTACTTC.

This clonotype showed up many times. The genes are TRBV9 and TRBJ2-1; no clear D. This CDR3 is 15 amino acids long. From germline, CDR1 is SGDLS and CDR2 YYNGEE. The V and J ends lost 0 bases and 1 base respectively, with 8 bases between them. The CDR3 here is CASSVATASYNEQFF. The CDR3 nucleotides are TGTGCCAGCAGCGTAGCAACAGCTTCCTACAATGAGCAGTTCTTC.

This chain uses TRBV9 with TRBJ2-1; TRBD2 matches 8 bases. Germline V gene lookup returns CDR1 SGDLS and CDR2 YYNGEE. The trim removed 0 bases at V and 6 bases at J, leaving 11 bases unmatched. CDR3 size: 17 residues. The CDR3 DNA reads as TGTGCCAGCAGCGTAGTCCCCAGCGGGGGCCGGGGCAATGAGCAGTTCTTC. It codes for CASSVVPSGGRGNEQFF. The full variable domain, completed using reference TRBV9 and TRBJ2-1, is DSGVTQTPKHLITATGQRVTLRCSPRSGDLSVYWYQQSLDQGLQFLIQYYNGEERAKGNILERFSAQQFPDLHSELNLSSLELGDSALYFCASSVVPSGGRGNEQFFGPGTRLTVL.

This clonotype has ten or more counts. CDR3 amino acids: CASSVGISEQFF. CDR3 in DNA: TGTGCCAGCAGCGTCGGCATAAGTGAGCAGTTCTTC. The genes are TRBV9 and TRBJ2-1; D not certain. V was pared by 2 bases and J by 9 bases, with 9 bases between. Germline loops: CDR1 SGDLS, CDR2 YYNGEE. The CDR3 length is 12 residues. Filled out from reference TRBV9 and TRBJ2-1, the complete variable domain reads DSGVTQTPKHLITATGQRVTLRCSPRSGDLSVYWYQQSLDQGLQFLIQYYNGEERAKGNILERFSAQQFPDLHSELNLSSLELGDSALYFCASSVGISEQFFGPGTRLTVL.

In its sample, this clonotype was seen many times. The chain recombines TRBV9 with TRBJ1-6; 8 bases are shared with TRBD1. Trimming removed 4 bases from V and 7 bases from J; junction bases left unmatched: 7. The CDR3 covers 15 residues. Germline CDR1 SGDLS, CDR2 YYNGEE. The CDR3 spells CASSQGQGENSPLHF. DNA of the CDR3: TGTGCCAGCAGCCAAGGACAGGGTGAGAATTCACCCCTCCACTTT.

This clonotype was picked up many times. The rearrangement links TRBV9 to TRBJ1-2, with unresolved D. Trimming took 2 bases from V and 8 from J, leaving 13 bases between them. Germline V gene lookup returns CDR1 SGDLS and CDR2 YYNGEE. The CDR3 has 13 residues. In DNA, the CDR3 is TGTGCCAGCAGCGTTGCCCCCTCCAGGGGCTACACCTTC. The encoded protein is CASSVAPSRGYTF.